This T cell receptor (beta chain) appears in the sequencing data of a study of blood T cell repertoires in COVID-19. At the level of the study: Acute and convalescent COVID-19 specimens originated in the United States, Italy and Spain. PBMCs, B-cell-depleted T cells, or T cells provided the cDNA or gDNA that made up the material.

Trimming took 0 bases from V and 6 from J; bases not matched to a gene: 6. This CDR3 has 16 amino acids. The germline CDR1 and CDR2 sequences are MNHEY and SVGAGI. Per the original data handling: Reference gene primer amplification in the assay estimated nucleated cell counts. The method was immunoSEQ multiplex PCR; TCRdb's version includes in-frame clones alone and lacks a portion of them. V, J and clone size are those of that table, while D and trimming were read from the DNA. The table lists 150,000 to 200,000 clones, approximately 91% of them singletons, with approximately 2.2% in the top ten. The source of this sequence is a man between 18 and 35 years old with acute or convalescent COVID-19. The chain couples TRBV6-5 to TRBJ2-7; 12 nucleotides align to TRBD1. Sequenced material: peripheral blood. DNA of the CDR3: TGTGCCAGCAGTTACTCGATTTGGGACAGGGGGCGCGAGCAGTACTTC. Its protein product is CASSYSIWDRGREQYF.